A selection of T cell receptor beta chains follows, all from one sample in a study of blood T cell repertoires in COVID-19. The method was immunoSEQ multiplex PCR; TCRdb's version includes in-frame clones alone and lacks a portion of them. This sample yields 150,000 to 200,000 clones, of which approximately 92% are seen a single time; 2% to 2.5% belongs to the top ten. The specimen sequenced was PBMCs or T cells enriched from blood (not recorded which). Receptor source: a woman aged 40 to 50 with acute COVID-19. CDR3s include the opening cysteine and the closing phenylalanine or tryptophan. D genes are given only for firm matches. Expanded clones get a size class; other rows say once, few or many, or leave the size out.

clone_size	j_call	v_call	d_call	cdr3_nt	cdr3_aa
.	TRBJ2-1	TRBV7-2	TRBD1	TGTGCCAGCAGCCCGTGGACAGGGGGCGGTGAGCAGTTCTTC	CASSPWTGGGEQFF
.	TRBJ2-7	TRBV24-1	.	TGTGCCACCAGTGATCAGGGGCCCGAGCAGTACTTC	CATSDQGPEQYF
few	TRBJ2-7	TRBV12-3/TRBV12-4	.	TGTGCCAGCAGTTGGGGCAGGACCTTCGAGCAGTACTTC	CASSWGRTFEQYF
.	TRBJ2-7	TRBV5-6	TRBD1	TGTGCCAGCAGCTTGGCCGGGACAGGCCTCTACGAGCAGTACTTC	CASSLAGTGLYEQYF
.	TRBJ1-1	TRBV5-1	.	TGCGCCAGCAGCTTGGGGCAGCGAGAAGCTTTCTTT	CASSLGQREAFF
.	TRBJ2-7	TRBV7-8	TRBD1	TGTGCCAGCAGCTTAGTGACAGGGGCCCCTCATAAGCAGTACTTC	CASSLVTGAPHKQYF
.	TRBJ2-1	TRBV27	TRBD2	TGTGCCAGCAGTTTAGGGGTGACTAGCGGTCGTAGAGACAATGAGCAGTTCTTC	CASSLGVTSGRRDNEQFF
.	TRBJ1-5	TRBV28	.	TGTGCCACCACGGTAGGGGGAAGCAATCAGCCCCAGCATTTT	CATTVGGSNQPQHF
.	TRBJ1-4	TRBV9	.	TGTGCCAGCAGCGTAACGCAGAATCGTGAAAAACTGTTTTTT	CASSVTQNREKLFF
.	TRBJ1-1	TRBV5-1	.	TGCGCCAGCAGCATAAGGGGGGGCGAAAACACTGAAGCTTTCTTT	CASSIRGGENTEAFF
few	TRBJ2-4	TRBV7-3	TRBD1	TGTGCCAGCAGCTTACAGGGGGCGGCCAAAAACATTCAGTACTTC	CASSLQGAAKNIQYF
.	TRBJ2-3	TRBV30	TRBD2	TGTGCCTGGAGTGGACAGGGACTAGCGGGACCGCAAGATACGCAGTATTTT	CAWSGQGLAGPQDTQYF
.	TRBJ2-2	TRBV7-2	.	TGTGCCAGCAGCTTGGTTAGCCCCGGGGAGCTGTTTTTT	CASSLVSPGELFF
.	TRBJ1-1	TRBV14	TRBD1	TGTGCCAGCAGCCAAGATGGGGTCCGGTCAACAGGCCGGACAGGGGGCTCGAACACTGAAGCTTTCTTT	CASSQDGVRSTGRTGGSNTEAFF
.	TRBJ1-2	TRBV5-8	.	TGTGCCAGCAGCGATGACAGGAACTATGGCTACACCTTC	CASSDDRNYGYTF
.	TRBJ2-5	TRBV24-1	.	TGTGCCACCAGTGATGACGGACTCACGGTGGAGACCCAGTACTTC	CATSDDGLTVETQYF
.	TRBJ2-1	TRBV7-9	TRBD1	TGTGCCATAGGACAGGGGGCCCGCATCGATGAGCAGTTCTTC	CAIGQGARIDEQFF
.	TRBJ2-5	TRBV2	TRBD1	TGTGCCAGCAGTCCCAGGACAGGGGATGAGACCCAGTACTTC	CASSPRTGDETQYF
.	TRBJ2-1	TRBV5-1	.	TGCGCCAGCAGCTTGTATGGGGGGACCTACAATGAGCAGTTCTTC	CASSLYGGTYNEQFF
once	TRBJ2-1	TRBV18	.	TGTGCCAGCTCAACGCTGACATACAATGAGCAGTTCTTC	CASSTLTYNEQFF
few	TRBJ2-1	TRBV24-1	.	TGTGCCACCAGCGTTGGTGGGAGCTCCTACAATGAGCAGTTCTTC	CATSVGGSSYNEQFF
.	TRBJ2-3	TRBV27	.	TGTGCCAGCAGTCTGATCAGTGTAGATACGCAGTATTTT	CASSLISVDTQYF
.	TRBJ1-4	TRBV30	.	TGTGCCTGGACCCGAACCCGGACAGTCGTGGAAAAACTGTTTTTT	CAWTRTRTVVEKLFF
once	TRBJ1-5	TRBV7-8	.	TGTGCCAGCAGCTTAGGGGCGGGAGTTCTTAGCAATCAGCCCCAGCATTTT	CASSLGAGVLSNQPQHF
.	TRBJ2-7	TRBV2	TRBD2	TGTGCCAGCAGAGGCCCAGGGACTAGGTCTGGCTACGAGCAGTACTTC	CASRGPGTRSGYEQYF
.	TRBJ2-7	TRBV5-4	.	TGTGCCAGCAGCTTGGGACTAACCACCTACGAGCAGTACTTC	CASSLGLTTYEQYF
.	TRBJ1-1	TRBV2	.	TGTGCCAGCAGCCCCCAGGGTTTGAACACTGAAGCTTTCTTT	CASSPQGLNTEAFF
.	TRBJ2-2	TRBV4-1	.	TGCGCCAGCAGCACGGGACTGAAGCTTAGGGACACCGGGGAGCTGTTTTTT	CASSTGLKLRDTGELFF
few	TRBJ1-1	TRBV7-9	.	TGTGCCAGCAGCTCTGCTAGAGCCCACGGATACACTGAAGCTTTCTTT	CASSSARAHGYTEAFF
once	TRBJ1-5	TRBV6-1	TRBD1	TGTGCCAGCAGTGGGGGGACAGACTATAGCAATCAGCCCCAGCATTTT	CASSGGTDYSNQPQHF
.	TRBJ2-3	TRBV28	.	TGTGCCAGCAGCCGGTGGGACTTCCCCCATGATACGCAGTATTTT	CASSRWDFPHDTQYF
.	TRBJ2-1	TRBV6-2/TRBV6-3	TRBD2	TGTGCCAGAAGTTTTGGACTAGCGGGGGACAATGAGCAGTTCTTC	CARSFGLAGDNEQFF
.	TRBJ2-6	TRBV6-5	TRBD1	TGTGCCAGCAGTTACACAGGGGGCACGGGGGCCAACGTCCTGACTTTC	CASSYTGGTGANVLTF
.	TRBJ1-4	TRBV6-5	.	TGTGCCAGCAGTTACTCCGGTGAAAAACTGTTTTTT	CASSYSGEKLFF
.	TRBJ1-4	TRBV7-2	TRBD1	TGTGCCAGCAGCTTACAACAGGGGGACGAAAAACTGTTTTTT	CASSLQQGDEKLFF
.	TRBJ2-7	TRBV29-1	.	TGCAGCGTTGAAATGGGGGAGGACTACGAGCAGTACTTC	CSVEMGEDYEQYF
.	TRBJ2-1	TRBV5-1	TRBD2	TGCGCCAGCAGCCGCGGGACTAGCGGTATCTCCTACAATGAGCAGTTCTTC	CASSRGTSGISYNEQFF
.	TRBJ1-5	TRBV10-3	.	TGTGCCATCAGTGAGTCGTCGGGGGTAGATCAGCCCCAGCATTTT	CAISESSGVDQPQHF
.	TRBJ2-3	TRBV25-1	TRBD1	TGTGCCAGCAGAAACAGGGGGTCAGGCACAGATACGCAGTATTTT	CASRNRGSGTDTQYF
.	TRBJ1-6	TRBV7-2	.	TGTGCCAGCGGGGTCGGGAGGGGGAATTCACCCCTCCACTTT	CASGVGRGNSPLHF